The rows below give T cell receptor beta chains drawn from one sample of a study of T-cell reconstitution after alpha-beta-depleted transplantation in children. Each CDR3 protein gets one entry after TCRdb re-called the PCR reads with MiXCR. The table shows 250,000 to 300,000 distinct CDR3 sequences, with 6% to 10% occurring only once. This specimen consisted of peripheral blood, obtained 360 days after TCRalphabeta/CD19-depleted stem cell transplant. The receptors derive from a female patient aged 2-9 years who had a stem cell transplant for Fanconi anemia, so the T cells may come from the graft donor. The CDR3 runs from the conserved cysteine through the conserved F or W. A D gene is named only where the DNA matches it firmly. Size is omitted from some rows. Given values are once, few, many or a class for expanded clones.

d_gene,v_gene,j_gene,abundance,CDR3aa,CDR3nt
TRBD1,TRBV7-2,TRBJ2-7,many,CASSLRRDRGGNEQYF,TGTGCCAGCAGCCTAAGACGGGACAGGGGGGGAAACGAGCAGTACTTC
NA,TRBV20-1,TRBJ2-2,many,CSAGGGAVTGELFF,TGCAGTGCTGGTGGGGGGGCCGTCACCGGGGAGCTGTTTTTT
TRBD1,TRBV20-1,TRBJ1-5,few,CSARDQAGGSYSNQPQHF,TGCAGTGCTAGAGACCAGGCAGGGGGAAGCTATAGCAATCAGCCCCAGCATTTT
NA,TRBV7-8,TRBJ1-6,NA,CASGRRELGDSPLHF,TGTGCCAGCGGCAGGCGCGAGCTGGGTGATTCACCCCTCCACTTT
NA,TRBV12-3/TRBV12-4,TRBJ2-3,many,CASSFGAGSTDTQYF,TGTGCCAGCAGTTTCGGAGCGGGCAGCACAGATACGCAGTATTTT
NA,TRBV6-1,TRBJ1-1,many,CASSQGPTLTEAFF,TGTGCCAGCAGTCAGGGACCTACACTGACTGAAGCTTTCTTT
NA,TRBV11-2,TRBJ1-1,few,CATSAGGGNTEAFF,TGTGCCACCTCAGCGGGGGGAGGCAACACTGAAGCTTTCTTT
NA,TRBV9,TRBJ2-2,many,CASSVEVVAGELFF,TGTGCCAGCAGCGTAGAGGTAGTTGCCGGGGAGCTGTTTTTT
TRBD2,TRBV20-1,TRBJ2-1,many,CSARAPGLAGGPYNEQFF,TGCAGTGCTAGAGCCCCGGGACTAGCGGGGGGACCCTACAATGAGCAGTTCTTC
NA,TRBV24-1,TRBJ2-7,many,CATSDPMSAYEQYF,TGTGCCACCAGTGATCCAATGTCGGCCTACGAGCAGTACTTC
NA,TRBV7-2,TRBJ2-3,many,CASSSNIALTDTQYF,TGTGCCAGCAGCTCCAACATTGCCCTCACAGATACGCAGTATTTT
NA,TRBV20-1,TRBJ2-3,many,CSARDLTTADTQYF,TGCAGTGCTAGAGACCTAACAACAGCAGATACGCAGTATTTT
NA,TRBV7-2,TRBJ2-5,NA,CASSLFGQGAETQYF,TGTGCCAGCAGCTTATTTGGTCAGGGTGCAGAGACCCAGTACTTC
NA,TRBV5-1,TRBJ1-4,NA,CASSSTPYPPGGSNEKLFF,TGCGCCAGCAGCTCGACACCCTACCCTCCGGGCGGATCTAATGAAAAACTGTTTTTT
NA,TRBV20-1,TRBJ2-1,few,CSAPRGGWVNEQFF,TGCAGTGCCCCCCGTGGAGGGTGGGTCAATGAGCAGTTCTTC
NA,TRBV4-3,TRBJ1-6,few,CASSQEWRSPLHF,TGCGCCAGCAGCCAAGAATGGCGTTCACCCCTCCACTTT
NA,TRBV7-9,TRBJ2-7,NA,CASSPGSIYEQYF,TGTGCCAGCAGCCCCGGGTCGATCTACGAGCAGTACTTC
TRBD1,TRBV6-5,TRBJ2-1,many,CASSLPGTAGREQFF,TGTGCCAGCAGTTTACCCGGGACAGCCGGTCGAGAGCAGTTCTTC
NA,TRBV12-3/TRBV12-4,TRBJ1-1,many,CASTLTLGTPHEAFF,TGTGCCAGCACCCTTACTTTGGGCACTCCCCACGAAGCTTTCTTT
NA,TRBV27,TRBJ1-2,many,CASSFDRLGGYTF,TGTGCCAGCAGTTTCGACAGGCTGGGTGGCTACACCTTC
TRBD2,TRBV5-1,TRBJ2-5,NA,CATRTSGGPGVEYF,TGCGCCACCAGGACTAGCGGGGGCCCTGGGGTTGAGTACTTC
TRBD1,TRBV12-3/TRBV12-4,TRBJ1-2,few,CASSFTPGGAGGYTF,TGTGCCAGCAGTTTTACACCAGGGGGCGCGGGTGGCTACACCTTC
TRBD1,TRBV15,TRBJ2-1,many,CATSREDREYNEQFF,TGTGCCACCAGCAGAGAGGACAGGGAATACAATGAGCAGTTCTTC
NA,TRBV27,TRBJ2-6,NA,CASKGGRANVLTF,TGTGCCAGCAAGGGCGGTCGGGCCAACGTCCTGACTTTC
NA,TRBV18,TRBJ2-5,NA,CTSSPDGLQLQETQYF,TGTACCAGCTCACCAGATGGTCTGCAGCTCCAAGAGACCCAGTACTTC
NA,TRBV7-2,TRBJ1-2,few,CASSLGATNYGYTF,TGTGCCAGCAGCTTAGGCGCAACTAACTATGGCTACACCTTC
NA,TRBV12-3/TRBV12-4,TRBJ1-2,many,CASRVQGVEIYGYTF,TGTGCCAGCAGAGTACAGGGAGTGGAGATATATGGCTACACCTTC
TRBD2,TRBV12-3/TRBV12-4,TRBJ2-1,many,CASSRLAGYNEQFF,TGTGCCAGCTCCCGGCTAGCGGGGTACAATGAGCAGTTCTTC
TRBD1,TRBV6-5,TRBJ1-1,NA,CASSSPGTGKIKAFF,TGTGCCAGCAGTTCTCCGGGGACAGGGAAAATTAAAGCTTTCTTT
NA,TRBV4-3,TRBJ1-1,many,CASSPLGREGNTEAFF,TGCGCCAGCAGCCCCCTTGGCAGGGAAGGCAACACTGAAGCTTTCTTT
TRBD1,TRBV2,TRBJ2-5,NA,CASTRTGLGQETQYF,TGTGCCAGCACCCGGACAGGGTTGGGACAAGAGACCCAGTACTTC
NA,TRBV10-3,TRBJ2-1,many,CAISELQGEDEQFF,TGTGCCATCAGTGAGTTACAGGGTGAGGATGAGCAGTTCTTC
NA,TRBV19,TRBJ1-5,NA,CASSTGMRQPQHF,TGTGCCAGTAGTACAGGTATGAGGCAGCCCCAGCATTTT
TRBD2,TRBV9,TRBJ2-1,NA,CASGTSGSNEQFF,TGTGCCAGCGGGACTAGCGGGAGCAATGAGCAGTTCTTC
NA,TRBV5-1,TRBJ2-7,many,CASSLAGRLSYEQYF,TGCGCCAGCAGTCTTGCGGGACGGCTCTCCTACGAGCAGTACTTC
NA,TRBV6-5,TRBJ2-3,many,CASGRFADTQYF,TGTGCCAGCGGGAGGTTTGCAGATACGCAGTATTTT
TRBD2,TRBV7-2,TRBJ2-1,few,CASSFLGASGSSEFF,TGTGCCAGCAGCTTCCTGGGGGCTAGCGGGAGTTCGGAGTTCTTC
NA,TRBV19,TRBJ2-2,NA,CASSILLPGGPGELFF,TGTGCCAGTAGTATTCTTCTCCCCGGAGGGCCCGGGGAGCTGTTTTTT
NA,TRBV3-1,TRBJ1-1,few,CASSQTNTEAFF,TGTGCCAGCTCTCAGACCAACACTGAAGCTTTCTTT
NA,TRBV29-1,TRBJ1-1,many,CSVGATGSTEAFF,TGCAGCGTTGGGGCAACGGGTTCCACTGAAGCTTTCTTT
NA,TRBV3-1,TRBJ1-2,NA,CASSQITGVNYGYTF,TGTGCCAGCAGCCAAATTACAGGAGTGAACTATGGCTACACCTTC
NA,TRBV12-3/TRBV12-4,TRBJ2-1,many,CASSPTKHNEQFF,TGTGCCAGCAGTCCGACCAAGCACAATGAGCAGTTCTTC
NA,TRBV6-1,TRBJ2-7,NA,CASSTGIGRRQYEQYF,TGTGCCAGCAGTACGGGGATAGGGCGGCGTCAATACGAGCAGTACTTC
TRBD2,TRBV7-9,TRBJ2-1,few,CASSLVLAGGTFSYNEQFF,TGTGCCAGCAGCTTAGTCCTAGCGGGGGGTACGTTCTCCTACAATGAGCAGTTCTTC
NA,TRBV20-1,TRBJ2-3,many,CSARGAGGSRTDTQYF,TGCAGTGCTAGGGGTGCTGGGGGGAGTCGCACAGATACGCAGTATTTT
NA,TRBV18,TRBJ1-1,NA,CASSPLGVEAFF,TGTGCCAGCTCACCACTGGGCGTAGAAGCTTTCTTT
NA,TRBV20-1,TRBJ1-5,many,CSALQGAHQPQHF,TGCAGTGCCCTACAAGGCGCCCATCAGCCCCAGCATTTT
NA,TRBV6-2/TRBV6-3,TRBJ2-2,NA,CASSFQIATGELFF,TGTGCCAGCAGTTTCCAAATCGCCACCGGGGAGCTGTTTTTT
TRBD1,TRBV12-3/TRBV12-4,TRBJ1-6,many,CASSLGTGGAGNSPLHF,TGTGCCAGCAGTCTAGGGACAGGGGGCGCAGGTAATTCACCCCTCCACTTT
TRBD2,TRBV20-1,TRBJ2-5,many,CSARIPFTGLAGTQYF,TGCAGTGCTAGGATCCCCTTCACCGGACTAGCGGGGACCCAGTACTTC
TRBD2,TRBV7-9,TRBJ2-3,many,CASSLGDYGPDTQYF,TGTGCCAGCAGCCTAGGGGACTACGGTCCAGATACGCAGTATTTT
NA,TRBV19,TRBJ1-1,few,CASSISPGKDTEAFF,TGTGCCAGTAGTATATCGCCAGGGAAAGACACTGAAGCTTTCTTT
NA,TRBV7-2,TRBJ1-6,many,CASSLRSNSPLHF,TGTGCCAGCAGCTTAAGGAGTAATTCACCCCTCCACTTT
NA,TRBV6-1,TRBJ2-1,NA,CASSEGTDYNEQFF,TGTGCCAGCAGTGAAGGGACAGACTACAATGAGCAGTTCTTC
TRBD1,TRBV7-2,TRBJ1-1,many,CASSADRTTAEAFF,TGTGCCAGCAGCGCGGACAGGACGACGGCTGAAGCTTTCTTT